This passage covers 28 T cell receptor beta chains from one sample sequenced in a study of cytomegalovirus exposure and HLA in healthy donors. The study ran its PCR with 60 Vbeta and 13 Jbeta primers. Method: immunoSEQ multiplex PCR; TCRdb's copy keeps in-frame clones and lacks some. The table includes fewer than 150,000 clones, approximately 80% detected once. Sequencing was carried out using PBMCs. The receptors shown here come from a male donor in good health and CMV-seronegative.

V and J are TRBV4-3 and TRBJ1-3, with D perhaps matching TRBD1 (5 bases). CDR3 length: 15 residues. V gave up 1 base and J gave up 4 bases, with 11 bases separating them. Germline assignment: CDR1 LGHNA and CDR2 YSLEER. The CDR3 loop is CASSQGPGGGNTIYF. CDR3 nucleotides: TGCGCCAGCAGCCAAGGCCCGGGGGGAGGAAACACCATATATTTT.

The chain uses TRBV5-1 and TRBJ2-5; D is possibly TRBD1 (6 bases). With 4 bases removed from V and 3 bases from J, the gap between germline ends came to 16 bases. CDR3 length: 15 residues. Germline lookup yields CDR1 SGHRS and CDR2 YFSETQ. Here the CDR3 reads CASSTTGNKEETQYF. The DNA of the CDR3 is TGCGCCAGCAGCACCACAGGGAATAAGGAAGAGACCCAGTACTTC.

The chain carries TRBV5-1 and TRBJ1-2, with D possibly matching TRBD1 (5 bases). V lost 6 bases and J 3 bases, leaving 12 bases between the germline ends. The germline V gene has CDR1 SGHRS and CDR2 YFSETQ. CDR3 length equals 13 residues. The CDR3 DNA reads TGCGCCAGCACCACGGACACCTACTATGGCTACACCTTC. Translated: CASTTDTYYGYTF.

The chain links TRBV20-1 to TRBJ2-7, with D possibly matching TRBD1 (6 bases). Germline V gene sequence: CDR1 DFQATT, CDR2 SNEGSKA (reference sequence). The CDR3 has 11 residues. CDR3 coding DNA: TGCAGCCCCGGGACAACATACGAGCAGTACTTC. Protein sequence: CSPGTTYEQYF.

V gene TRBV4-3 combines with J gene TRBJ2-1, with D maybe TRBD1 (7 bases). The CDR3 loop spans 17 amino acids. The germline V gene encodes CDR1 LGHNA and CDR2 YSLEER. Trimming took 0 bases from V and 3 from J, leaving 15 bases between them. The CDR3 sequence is CASSQDRGQGGYNEQFF. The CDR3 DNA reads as TGCGCCAGCAGCCAAGATCGAGGCCAGGGGGGCTACAATGAGCAGTTCTTC.

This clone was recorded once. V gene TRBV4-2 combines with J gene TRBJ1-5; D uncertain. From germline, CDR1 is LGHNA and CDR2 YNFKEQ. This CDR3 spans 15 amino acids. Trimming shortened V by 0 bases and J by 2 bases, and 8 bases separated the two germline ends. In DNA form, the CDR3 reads TGTGCCAGCAGCCAAGAACGGGGAGGCAATCAGCCCCAGCATTTT. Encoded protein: CASSQERGGNQPQHF.

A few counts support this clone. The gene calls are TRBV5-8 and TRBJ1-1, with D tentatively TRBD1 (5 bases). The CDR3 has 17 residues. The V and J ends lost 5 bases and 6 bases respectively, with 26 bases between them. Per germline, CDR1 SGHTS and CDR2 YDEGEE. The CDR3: CASRDRQKIGIGAEAFF. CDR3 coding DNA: TGTGCCAGCAGGGACCGACAGAAAATTGGAATAGGCGCTGAAGCTTTCTTT.

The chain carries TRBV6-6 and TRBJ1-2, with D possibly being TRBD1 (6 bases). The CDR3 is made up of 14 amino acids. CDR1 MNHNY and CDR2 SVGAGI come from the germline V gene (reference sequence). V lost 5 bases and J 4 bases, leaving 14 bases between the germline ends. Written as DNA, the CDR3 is TGTGCCAGCAGTATACGAGGGGGAAGCTATGGCTACACCTTC. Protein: CASSIRGGSYGYTF.

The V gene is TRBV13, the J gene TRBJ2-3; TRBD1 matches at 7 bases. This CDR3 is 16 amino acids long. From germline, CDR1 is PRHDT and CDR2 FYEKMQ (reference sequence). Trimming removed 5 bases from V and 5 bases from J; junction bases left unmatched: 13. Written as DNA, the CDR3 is TGTGCCAGCAGCGCCCAGACAGGGACCGCGGTAGATACGCAGTATTTT. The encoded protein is CASSAQTGTAVDTQYF.

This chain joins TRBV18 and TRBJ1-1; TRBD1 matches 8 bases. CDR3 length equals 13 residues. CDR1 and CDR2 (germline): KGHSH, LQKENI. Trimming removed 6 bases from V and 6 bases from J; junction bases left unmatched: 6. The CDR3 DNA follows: TGTGCCAGCTCGTCGGACAGGGAGGCTGAAGCTTTCTTT. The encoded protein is CASSSDREAEAFF.

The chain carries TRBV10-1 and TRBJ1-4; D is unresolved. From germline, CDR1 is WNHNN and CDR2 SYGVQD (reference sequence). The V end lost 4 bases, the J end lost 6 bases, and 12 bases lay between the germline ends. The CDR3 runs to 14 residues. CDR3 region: CASSVRGRDEKLFF. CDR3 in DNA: TGCGCCAGCAGTGTACGGGGTCGCGATGAAAAACTGTTTTTT.

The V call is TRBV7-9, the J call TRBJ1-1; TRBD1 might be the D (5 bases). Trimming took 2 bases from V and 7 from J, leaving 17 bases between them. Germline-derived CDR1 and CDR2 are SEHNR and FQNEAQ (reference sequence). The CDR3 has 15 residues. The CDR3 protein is CASSLSPSGRGEAFF. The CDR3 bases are TGTGCCAGCAGCTTATCCCCCTCAGGGAGGGGTGAAGCTTTCTTT.

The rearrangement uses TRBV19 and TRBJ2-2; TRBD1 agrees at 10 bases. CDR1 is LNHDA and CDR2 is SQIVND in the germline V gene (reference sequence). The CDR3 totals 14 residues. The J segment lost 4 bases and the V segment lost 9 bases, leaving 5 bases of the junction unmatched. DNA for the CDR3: TGTGCCAGCCGGGACAGGGGTGGCACCGGGGAGCTGTTTTTT. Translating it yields CASRDRGGTGELFF.

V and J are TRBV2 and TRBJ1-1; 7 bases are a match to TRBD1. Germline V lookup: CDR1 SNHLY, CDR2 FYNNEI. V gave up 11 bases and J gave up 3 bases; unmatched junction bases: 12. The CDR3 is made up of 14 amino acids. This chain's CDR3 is CACQTGLGDTEAFF. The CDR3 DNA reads TGTGCCTGCCAGACAGGGCTTGGGGACACTGAAGCTTTCTTT.

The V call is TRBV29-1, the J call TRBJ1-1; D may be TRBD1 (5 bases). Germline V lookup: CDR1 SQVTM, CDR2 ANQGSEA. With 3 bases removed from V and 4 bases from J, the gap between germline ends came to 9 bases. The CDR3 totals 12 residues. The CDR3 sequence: CSVEWGGTEAFF. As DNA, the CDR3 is TGCAGCGTTGAGTGGGGGGGCACTGAAGCTTTCTTT.

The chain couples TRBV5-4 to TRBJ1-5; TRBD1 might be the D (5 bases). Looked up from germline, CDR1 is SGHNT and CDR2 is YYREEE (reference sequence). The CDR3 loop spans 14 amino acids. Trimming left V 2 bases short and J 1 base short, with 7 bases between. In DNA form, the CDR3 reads TGTGCCAGCAGCTTATCAGGGAGCAATCAGCCCCAGCATTTT. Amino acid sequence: CASSLSGSNQPQHF. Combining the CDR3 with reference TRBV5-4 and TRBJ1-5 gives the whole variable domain ETGVTQSPTHLIKTRGQQVTLRCSSQSGHNTVSWYQQALGQGPQFIFQYYREEENGRGNFPPRFSGLQFPNYSSELNVNALELDDSALYLCASSLSGSNQPQHFGDGTRLSIL.

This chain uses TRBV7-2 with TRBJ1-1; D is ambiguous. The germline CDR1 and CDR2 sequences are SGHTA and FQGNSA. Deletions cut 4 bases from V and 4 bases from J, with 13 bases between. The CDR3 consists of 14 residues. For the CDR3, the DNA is TGTGCCAGCAGCTCAGCCAGGTTGATCACTGAAGCTTTCTTT. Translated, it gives CASSSARLITEAFF.

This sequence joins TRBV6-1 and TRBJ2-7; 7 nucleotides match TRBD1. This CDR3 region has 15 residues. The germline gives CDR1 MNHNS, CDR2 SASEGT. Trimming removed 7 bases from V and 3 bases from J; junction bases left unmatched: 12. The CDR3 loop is CASKTVWDSLYEQYF. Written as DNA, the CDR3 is TGTGCCAGCAAGACAGTTTGGGACAGCCTCTACGAGCAGTACTTC.

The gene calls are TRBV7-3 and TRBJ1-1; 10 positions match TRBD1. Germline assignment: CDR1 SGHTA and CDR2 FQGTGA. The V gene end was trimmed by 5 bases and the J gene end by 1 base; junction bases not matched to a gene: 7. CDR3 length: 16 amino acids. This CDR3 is CASSLGTGAPNTEAFF. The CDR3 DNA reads TGTGCCAGCAGCCTTGGGACAGGGGCACCGAACACTGAAGCTTTCTTT.

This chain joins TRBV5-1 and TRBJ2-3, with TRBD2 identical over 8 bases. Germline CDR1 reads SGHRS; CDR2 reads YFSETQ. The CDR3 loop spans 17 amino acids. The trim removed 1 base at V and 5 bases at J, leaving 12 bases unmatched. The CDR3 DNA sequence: TGCGCCAGCAGCTTGTTAGCGGGGTTGAGCTATGGAGATACGCAGTATTTT. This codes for CASSLLAGLSYGDTQYF.

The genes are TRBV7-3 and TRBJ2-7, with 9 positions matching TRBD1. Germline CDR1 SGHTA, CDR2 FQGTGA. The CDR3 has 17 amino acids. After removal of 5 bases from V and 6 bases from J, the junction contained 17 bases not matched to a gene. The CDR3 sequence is CASSARRPGQGMREQYF. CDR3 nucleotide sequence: TGTGCCAGCAGCGCCCGCAGACCGGGACAGGGAATGCGCGAGCAGTACTTC.

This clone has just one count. The CDR3 here is CASSVSGRGTQYF. DNA for the CDR3: TGTGCCAGCAGTGTGTCCGGAAGGGGTACGCAGTATTTT. The chain is built from TRBV6-4 and TRBJ2-3, with a weak D call TRBD1 (5 bases). The germline V gene encodes CDR1 MRHNA and CDR2 SNTAGT. Trimming stripped 4 bases from V and 8 bases from J, with 13 bases between. The CDR3 length is 13 residues.

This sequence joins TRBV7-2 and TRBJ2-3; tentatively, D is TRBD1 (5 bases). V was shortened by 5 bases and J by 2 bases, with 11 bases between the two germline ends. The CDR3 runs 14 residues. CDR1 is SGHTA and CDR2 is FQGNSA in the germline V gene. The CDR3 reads CASSLRQNTDTQYF. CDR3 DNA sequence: TGTGCCAGCAGCCTGAGACAGAACACAGATACGCAGTATTTT.

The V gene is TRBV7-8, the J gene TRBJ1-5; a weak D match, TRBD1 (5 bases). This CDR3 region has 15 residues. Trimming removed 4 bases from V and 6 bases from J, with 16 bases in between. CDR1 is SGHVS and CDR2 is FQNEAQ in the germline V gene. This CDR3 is CASSSGRLGGQPQHF. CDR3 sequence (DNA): TGTGCCAGCAGCTCGGGACGGTTGGGGGGTCAGCCCCAGCATTTT. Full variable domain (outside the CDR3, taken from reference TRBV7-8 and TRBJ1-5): GAGVSQSPRYKVAKRGQDVALRCDPISGHVSLFWYQQALGQGPEFLTYFQNEAQLDKSGLPSDRFFAERPEGSVSTLKIQRTQQEDSAVYLCASSSGRLGGQPQHFGDGTRLSIL.

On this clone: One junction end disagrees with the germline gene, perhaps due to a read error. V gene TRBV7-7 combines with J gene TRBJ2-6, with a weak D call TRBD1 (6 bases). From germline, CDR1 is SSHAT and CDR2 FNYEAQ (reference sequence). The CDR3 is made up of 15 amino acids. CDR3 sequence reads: CASSSGVPGANVLTF. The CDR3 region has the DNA TGTGCTAGCAGCTCAGGGGTTCCTGGGGCCAACGTCCTGACTTTC.

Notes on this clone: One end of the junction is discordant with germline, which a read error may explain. The CDR3 protein is CASLTPGGPRIF. Written as DNA, the CDR3 is TGTGCCAGCTTAACCCCCGGGGGGCCGAGAATCTTC. The V call is TRBV27, the J call TRBJ2-1, with D possibly being TRBD2 (7 bases). In germline, CDR1 is MNHEY, CDR2 SMNVEV (reference sequence). The CDR3 spans 12 residues.

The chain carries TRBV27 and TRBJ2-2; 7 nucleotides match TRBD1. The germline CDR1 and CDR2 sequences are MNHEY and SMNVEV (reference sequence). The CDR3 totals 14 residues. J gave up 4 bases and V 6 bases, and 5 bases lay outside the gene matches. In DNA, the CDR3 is TGTGCCAGCAGGAAACAGGGGTCCACCGGGGAGCTGTTTTTT. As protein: CASRKQGSTGELFF.

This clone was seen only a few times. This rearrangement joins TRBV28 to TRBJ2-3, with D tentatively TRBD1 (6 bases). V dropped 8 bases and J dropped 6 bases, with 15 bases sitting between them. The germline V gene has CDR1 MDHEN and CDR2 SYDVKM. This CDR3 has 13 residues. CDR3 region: CASDQGPGDTQYF. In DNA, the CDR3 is TGTGCCAGCGATCAGGGGCCCGGGGATACGCAGTATTTT.